The source of this T cell receptor beta chain is a study of cytomegalovirus exposure and HLA in healthy donors. The CDR3 covers 14 residues. Losses at the gene ends were 6 bases for V and 6 bases for J; bases not matched to a gene: 8. CDR1 is SGDLS, CDR2 YYNGEE, per germline. The PCR ran on 60 Vbeta and 13 Jbeta primers. The data were produced by immunoSEQ multiplex PCR, yet TCRdb's version contains in-frame clones alone and is incomplete. In the table there are approximately 150,000 clones, roughly three quarters of which are singletons. V gene TRBV9 combines with J gene TRBJ2-3; TRBD2 matches at 9 bases. Sequenced material: PBMCs. The sequence was collected from a woman in her sixties in good health and CMV-seronegative. CDR3 coding DNA: TGTGCCAGCACCCATACTAGCGGGCGGGATACGCAGTATTTT. Translated, it gives CASTHTSGRDTQYF.